Each of the 12 T cell receptor beta chains below was sequenced from the same sample in a study of T cell responses to AZD1222 COVID-19 vaccine (dated by TCRdb to the early 2020s). The sample's time point, from its label and the paper: about 28 days (+/-7) after the second vaccine dose. Preparation of the library involved the immunoSEQ multiplex PCR assay. Drawn from immuneACCESS, this table holds only the in-frame rearrangements with V and J called that TCRdb kept. Clones are partly lost; checked studies trace under half to an unresolved V gene and leave the rest unexplained. The sample yields some 110,000 clones; more than 85% were counted once. The top ten clones comprise 6% to 8% of the sample. Sequencing used peripheral blood, obtained 28 days after the second AZD1222 dose. The source is an adult who received the AZD1222 COVID-19 vaccine.

The chain uses TRBV6-5 and TRBJ1-6; D may be TRBD1 (5 bases). The V end was cut by 8 bases, the J end by 10 bases, with 21 bases between. The CDR3 has 15 residues. The V gene's germline CDR1 is MNHEY and CDR2 SVGAGI. The CDR3 here is CASRGVYRPNSPLHF. CDR3 in DNA: TGTGCCAGCCGAGGGGTCTACAGGCCCAACTCACCCCTCCACTTT.

This chain connects TRBV19 to TRBJ1-1, with a tentative D call TRBD1 (6 bases). CDR1 and CDR2 (germline): LNHDA, SQIVND (reference sequence). The ends were cut back, 7 bases at V and 5 bases at J, with 17 bases in the middle. The CDR3 consists of 14 residues. The CDR3 region is CASTTHYRATEAFF. The DNA for the CDR3 is TGTGCCAGTACCACCCATTACAGGGCAACTGAAGCTTTCTTT.

Only a few counts were recorded for this clone. The chain combines TRBV6-1 with TRBJ1-4; 8 nucleotides agree with TRBD1. Germline V gene sequence: CDR1 MNHNS, CDR2 SASEGT. The CDR3 totals 15 residues. Trimming cost V 3 bases and J 7 bases; bases outside gene matches: 7. CDR3: CASSEYRGLSEKLFF. Written as DNA, the CDR3 is TGTGCCAGCAGTGAGTACAGGGGGTTAAGTGAAAAACTGTTTTTT.

This clone came up a few times. The chain joins TRBV10-3 to TRBJ1-1, with a weak D call TRBD1 (5 bases). Germline assignment: CDR1 ENHRY and CDR2 SYGVKD. This CDR3 region has 15 residues. V was shortened by 3 bases and J by 0 bases, with 11 bases between the two germline ends. CDR3 bases: TGTGCCATCAGTGAAACGACAGACTTGAACACTGAAGCTTTCTTT. The encoded protein is CAISETTDLNTEAFF.

This chain links TRBV2 with TRBJ1-1, with a weak D call TRBD1 (5 bases). In germline, CDR1 is SNHLY, CDR2 FYNNEI. CDR3 length: 17 amino acids. Trimming shortened V by 7 bases and J by 5 bases, and 26 bases separated the two germline ends. The DNA of the CDR3 is TGTGCCAGCACTGGAAACGCAGGGTTTCGGGAAGGGACTGAAGCTTTCTTT. This gives the protein CASTGNAGFREGTEAFF.

This rearrangement joins TRBV7-9 to TRBJ1-2; D unresolved. Trimming left V 0 bases short and J 4 bases short, with 15 bases between. The CDR3 extends over 16 amino acids. Per germline, CDR1 SEHNR and CDR2 FQNEAQ (reference sequence). The CDR3 loop reads CASSLAPDNWGYGYTF. The CDR3 DNA reads TGTGCCAGCAGCTTAGCTCCCGACAACTGGGGCTATGGCTACACCTTC.

The chain carries TRBV7-3 and TRBJ2-1; TRBD2 matches at 11 bases. The CDR3 length is 14 residues. Germline V gene lookup returns CDR1 SGHTA and CDR2 FQGTGA. With V trimmed by 6 bases and J by 9 bases, 7 bases remained unmatched. The CDR3 reads CASSSGGTSGEQFF. The CDR3 nucleotides are TGTGCCAGCAGTTCGGGTGGGACTAGCGGTGAGCAGTTCTTC.

This chain connects TRBV6-2 or TRBV6-3 to TRBJ2-4, with 7 bases matching TRBD1. Germline-derived CDR1 and CDR2 are MNHEY and SVGEGT. With V trimmed by 4 bases and J by 8 bases, 2 bases remained unmatched. CDR3 size: 12 residues. The CDR3 loop reads CASSLQGYIQYF. The CDR3 nucleotides are TGTGCCAGCAGTTTACAGGGGTACATTCAGTACTTC.

This clone was detected only once. V is TRBV3-1 (or the pseudogene TRBV3-2) and J is TRBJ2-1, with D unresolved. The germline gives CDR1 LGHDT, CDR2 YNNKEL (reference sequence). With 6 bases removed from V and 1 base from J, the gap between germline ends came to 13 bases. This CDR3 has 15 residues. Here the CDR3 reads CASSQRTASYNEQFF. Written as DNA, the CDR3 is TGTGCCAGCAGTCAGCGTACGGCATCCTACAATGAGCAGTTCTTC.

The rearrangement links TRBV6-2 or TRBV6-3 to TRBJ2-3, with 8 bases lining up with TRBD2. Losses at the gene ends were 6 bases for V and 4 bases for J; bases not matched to a gene: 9. Germline V gene lookup returns CDR1 MNHEY and CDR2 SVGEGT. The CDR3 contains 15 residues. CDR3 amino acids: CASSHRGGWSDTQYF. The CDR3 nucleotides are TGTGCCAGCAGCCACCGGGGGGGCTGGTCAGATACGCAGTATTTT.

The rearrangement uses TRBV2 and TRBJ1-2; 8 bases match TRBD1. The CDR3 is 15 amino acids. J was trimmed by 8 bases and V by 5 bases; bases with no gene match: 13. CDR1 SNHLY and CDR2 FYNNEI come from the germline V gene. The CDR3 here is CASSRRSGGDAGYTF. CDR3 nucleotide sequence: TGTGCCAGCAGTAGACGGTCAGGGGGCGATGCGGGCTACACCTTC. Supplemented by reference TRBV2 and TRBJ1-2, the full variable domain reads EPEVTQTPSHQVTQMGQEVILRCVPISNHLYFYWYRQILGQKVEFLVSFYNNEISEKSEIFDDQFSVERPDGSNFTLKIRSTKLEDSAMYFCASSRRSGGDAGYTFGSGTRLTVV.

CDR3: CASSRAANTGELFF. CDR3 nucleotides: TGCGCCAGCAGCCGAGCAGCGAACACCGGGGAGCTGTTTTTT. The chain couples TRBV4-3 to TRBJ2-2; D uncertain. This CDR3 spans 14 amino acids. Germline-derived CDR1 and CDR2 are LGHNA and YSLEER. Trimming took off 4 bases at V and 0 bases at J, with 6 bases between the two ends.